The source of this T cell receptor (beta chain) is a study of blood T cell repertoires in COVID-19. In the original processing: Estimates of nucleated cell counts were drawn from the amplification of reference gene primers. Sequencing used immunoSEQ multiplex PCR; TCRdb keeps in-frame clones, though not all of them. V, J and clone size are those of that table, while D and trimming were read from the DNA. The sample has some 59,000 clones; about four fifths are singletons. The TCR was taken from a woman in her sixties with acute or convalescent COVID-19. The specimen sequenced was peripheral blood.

CDR3 coding DNA: TGTGCCAGCTCACCACCATCTCAGGGGAATTCACCCCTCCACTTT. Encoded protein: CASSPPSQGNSPLHF. The rearrangement uses TRBV18 and TRBJ1-6, with D tentatively TRBD1 (6 bases). V was trimmed by 0 bases and J by 7 bases, leaving 10 bases between them. The CDR3 contains 15 residues. Germline values: CDR1 KGHSH, CDR2 LQKENI.